This T cell receptor beta chain derives from a study of T cell repertoires in cytomegalovirus infection. Study-level findings and limits: Totalled public TCR beta family frequency picked out people who carried CMV plus the relevant HLA.

TCRdb re-analysed the reads in MiXCR, keeping a single row per CDR3 protein. The sample lists about 460,000 distinct CDR3 sequences, around 11% seen once, with about 9.4% in the top ten. Germline V gene lookup returns CDR1 GTSNPN and CDR2 SVGIG (reference sequence). The ends were cut back, 8 bases at V and 4 bases at J, with 12 bases in the middle. The CDR3 has 11 residues. This clonotype turned up a few times. Antigen unknown. Sequenced: PBMCs. The sequence was collected from a human donor in good health (CMV status not recorded). Some clones in this sample may be carry-over from other donors' samples. The chain links TRBV30 to TRBJ2-7, with a tentative D call TRBD2 (6 bases). The CDR3, as DNA: TGTGCCGGGCGGGCGGGGTACGAGCAGTACTTC. It yields the protein CAGRAGYEQYF.